What follows are 27 T cell receptor beta chains derived from one specimen sequenced in a study of response to subunit inactivated influenza vaccine. TCRdb redid the calling of the RT-PCR reads with MiXCR, one entry per CDR3 protein. The repertoire holds a few hundred thousand distinct CDR3 sequences, with over 9.5% as singletons. The specimen was PBMCs from blood, collected more than 35 days after vaccination. These receptors all stem from a man over 45 who received an inactivated influenza vaccine.

V gene TRBV7-8 combines with J gene TRBJ2-3; unclear D gene. CDR1 SGHVS and CDR2 FQNEAQ come from the germline V gene. This CDR3 has 14 residues. V was pared by 5 bases and J by 1 base, with 10 bases between. The CDR3 here is CASSPLSGTDTQYF. DNA for the CDR3: TGTGCCAGCAGCCCCCTTTCTGGCACAGATACGCAGTATTTT.

The chain has TRBV11-2 and TRBJ1-2; possible D gene TRBD1, 6 bases. CDR3 length: 17 residues. Germline V lookup: CDR1 SGHAT, CDR2 FQNNGV. Trimming took off 0 bases at V and 2 bases at J, with 16 bases between the two ends. The CDR3 sequence: CASSLERGTRANYGYTF. In DNA form, the CDR3 reads TGTGCCAGCAGCTTAGAAAGGGGGACACGGGCCAACTATGGCTACACCTTC. The whole variable domain, remainder taken from reference TRBV11-2 and TRBJ1-2, is EAGVAQSPRYKIIEKRQSVAFWCNPISGHATLYWYQQILGQGPKLLIQFQNNGVVDDSQLPKDRFSAERLKGVDSTLKIQPAKLEDSAVYLCASSLERGTRANYGYTFGSGTRLTVV.

The CDR3 nucleotides read TGTGCCAGCAGTCCTGGGGGGACTCTCTACGAGCAGTACTTC. Protein sequence: CASSPGGTLYEQYF. The gene calls are TRBV28 and TRBJ2-7; TRBD2 is a possible D gene (6 bases). V lost 5 bases, J lost 3 bases, and 14 bases lay in between. This CDR3 has 14 amino acids. Germline V gene lookup returns CDR1 MDHEN and CDR2 SYDVKM. The entire variable domain, with the rest obtained from reference TRBV28 and TRBJ2-7, is as follows: DVKVTQSSRYLVKRTGEKVFLECVQDMDHENMFWYRQDPGLGLRLIYFSYDVKMKEKGDIPEGYSVSREKKERFSLILESASTNQTSMYLCASSPGGTLYEQYFGPGTRLTVT.

The V and J genes are TRBV7-3 and TRBJ2-3; D is tentatively TRBD1 or TRBD2 (6 bases each). V lost 5 bases and J 3 bases, leaving 15 bases between the germline ends. The CDR3 is made up of 15 amino acids. CDR1 and CDR2 (germline): SGHTA, FQGTGA. The CDR3 loop reads CASSRGGLGTDTQYF. CDR3 DNA sequence: TGTGCCAGCAGCCGAGGGGGGCTAGGGACAGATACGCAGTATTTT. The variable domain in full, with the rest retrieved from reference TRBV7-3 and TRBJ2-3, is GAGVSQTPSNKVTEKGKYVELRCDPISGHTALYWYRQSLGQGPEFLIYFQGTGAADDSGLPNDRFFAVRPEGSVSTLKIQRTERGDSAVYLCASSRGGLGTDTQYFGPGTRLTVL.

This clonotype turned up a few times. This chain uses TRBV4-1 with TRBJ1-1, with a possible D match to TRBD1 (5 bases). V was clipped by 4 bases and J by 5 bases, with 17 bases between them. CDR3 length: 15 amino acids. Germline CDR1 is MGHRA and CDR2 is YSYEKL. In DNA form, the CDR3 reads TGCGCCAGCAGCCGGTCGGGGCCGTCAAGTACTGAAGCTTTCTTT. Translation: CASSRSGPSSTEAFF.

There are a few counts of this clonotype. The chain is built from TRBV7-3 and TRBJ2-1; 11 nucleotides match TRBD2. The V and J ends lost 5 bases and 7 bases, in that order; junction bases with no gene match: 7. This CDR3 region has 15 residues. Per the germline V gene, CDR1 is SGHTA and CDR2 is FQGTGA. CDR3 in amino acids: CASSTTLAGVNEQFF. The CDR3 DNA follows: TGTGCCAGCAGCACTACACTAGCGGGAGTTAATGAGCAGTTCTTC.

This clonotype was recorded a few times. The chain combines TRBV6-1 with TRBJ2-5; 9 nucleotides agree with TRBD1. In germline, CDR1 is MNHNS, CDR2 SASEGT. After removal of 3 bases from V and 5 bases from J, the junction contained 7 bases not matched to a gene. This CDR3 spans 15 amino acids. DNA of the CDR3: TGTGCCAGCAGTGATTCAGGGACAGGGTGGGAGACCCAGTACTTC. Its translation is CASSDSGTGWETQYF.

The chain couples TRBV29-1 to TRBJ2-5; no definite D call. Trimming pared 4 bases from V and 1 base from J, leaving 10 bases between. In germline, CDR1 is SQVTM, CDR2 ANQGSEA. The CDR3 loop spans 13 amino acids. The CDR3 DNA follows: TGCAGCGTTGGGGCCGTATCCCAAGAGACCCAGTACTTC. It encodes CSVGAVSQETQYF.

This clonotype was seen a handful of times. The J gene is TRBJ2-5, the V gene TRBV24-1, with TRBD1 as a possible D gene (6 bases). CDR3 length equals 14 residues. The V gene lost 6 bases and the J gene lost 5 bases, with 15 bases spanning the gap. The germline CDR1 and CDR2 sequences are KGHDR and SFDVKD. The CDR3 sequence is CATSNTGRGETQYF. CDR3 in DNA: TGTGCCACCAGTAATACAGGGAGAGGCGAGACCCAGTACTTC.

By share of the sample, this clonotype is medium-sized (0.01 to 0.1%). The chain is built from TRBV4-3 and TRBJ2-1; D may be TRBD1 or TRBD2 (6 bases each). Germline V lookup: CDR1 LGHNA, CDR2 YSLEER. Trimming stripped 0 bases from V and 9 bases from J, with 27 bases between. CDR3 size: 19 residues. The CDR3 protein is CASSQDSYLSRGRSSEQFF. CDR3 nucleotide sequence: TGCGCCAGCAGCCAAGACTCCTACCTTAGCCGGGGGCGAAGCAGTGAGCAGTTCTTC.

J is TRBJ2-7 and V is TRBV20-1; 11 nucleotides align to TRBD1. Trimming took 0 bases from V and 0 from J; bases not matched to a gene: 7. The CDR3 contains 17 residues. Germline CDR1 DFQATT, CDR2 SNEGSKA (reference sequence). The CDR3 DNA reads as TGCAGTGCTAGAGATCTCGCCGGACAGGGGGCCTCCTACGAGCAGTACTTC. It is translated as CSARDLAGQGASYEQYF.

Many counts were recorded for this clonotype. The V call is TRBV6-4, the J call TRBJ2-2, with TRBD1 identical over 7 bases. With 4 bases clipped from V and 3 bases from J, the junction kept 5 bases outside the gene matches. Germline assignment: CDR1 MRHNA and CDR2 SNTAGT. This CDR3 contains 15 residues. CDR3 region: CASSVEGGYTGELFF. The CDR3 DNA follows: TGTGCCAGCAGTGTAGAAGGGGGCTACACCGGGGAGCTGTTTTTT.

This clonotype appeared many times. This sequence joins TRBV20-1 and TRBJ1-2; weak D call: TRBD1 (5 bases). CDR1 and CDR2 from the germline V gene are DFQATT and SNEGSKA (reference sequence). The CDR3 has 12 amino acids. The V and J ends lost 6 bases and 3 bases respectively, with 11 bases between them. This CDR3 reads CSATVGDYGYTF. The CDR3 coding sequence is TGCAGTGCGACTGTGGGGGACTATGGCTACACCTTC.

This clonotype was seen more than once but under ten times. The V call is TRBV4-1, the J call TRBJ1-1; tentatively, D is TRBD1 (6 bases). CDR3 length equals 17 residues. The germline V gene encodes CDR1 MGHRA and CDR2 YSYEKL. V was shortened by 0 bases and J by 5 bases, with 19 bases between the two germline ends. CDR3 loop: CASSQERLGGRGTEAFF. For the CDR3, the DNA is TGCGCCAGCAGCCAAGAGAGGTTGGGGGGCCGAGGGACTGAAGCTTTCTTT.

The rearrangement links TRBV27 to TRBJ1-1; D perhaps matches TRBD1 (5 bases). The germline V gene encodes CDR1 MNHEY and CDR2 SMNVEV (reference sequence). Trimming took off 2 bases at V and 4 bases at J, with 14 bases between the two ends. The CDR3 consists of 15 residues. This CDR3 reads CASSLGTGGSTEAFF. The CDR3 region has the DNA TGTGCCAGCAGTTTAGGGACCGGGGGGAGCACTGAAGCTTTCTTT.

This clonotype was seen ten or more times. The chain recombines TRBV5-1 with TRBJ1-1, with TRBD1 as a possible D gene (5 bases). V was pared by 4 bases and J by 4 bases, with 11 bases between. CDR3 size: 13 residues. Germline V lookup: CDR1 SGHRS, CDR2 YFSETQ. Here the CDR3 DNA reads TGCGCCAGCAGCATAGGACACCTCACTGAAGCTTTCTTT. Protein: CASSIGHLTEAFF.

V and J are TRBV30 and TRBJ1-2; 7 bases agree with TRBD1. From germline, CDR1 is GTSNPN and CDR2 SVGIG (reference sequence). The CDR3 contains 12 residues. Trimming removed 0 bases from V and 7 bases from J; junction bases left unmatched: 2. DNA for the CDR3: TGTGCCTGGAGTGTTGACAGGGCTGGCTACACCTTC. Protein: CAWSVDRAGYTF.

This clonotype was recorded many times. V is TRBV12-3 or TRBV12-4 and J is TRBJ2-1; unclear D gene. This CDR3 is built from 16 residues. The ends were cut back, 3 bases at V and 4 bases at J, with 16 bases in the middle. The CDR3 DNA follows: TGTGCCAGCAGTTTTGTGGACCCCGGACCGTACAATGAGCAGTTCTTC. It yields the protein CASSFVDPGPYNEQFF.

This clonotype came up a few times. This chain joins TRBV11-2 and TRBJ2-2, with TRBD2 identical over 9 bases. Germline-derived CDR1 and CDR2 are SGHAT and FQNNGV. The CDR3 loop spans 18 amino acids. The V and J ends lost 3 bases and 1 base, in that order; junction bases with no gene match: 9. The CDR3 bases are TGTGCCAGCAGCTTCAACATAGCGGGAGCTAAGAACACCGGGGAGCTGTTTTTT. It encodes CASSFNIAGAKNTGELFF.

The chain is built from TRBV19 and TRBJ1-2, with TRBD1 matching over 7 bases. The germline V gene encodes CDR1 LNHDA and CDR2 SQIVND (reference sequence). The CDR3 spans 15 residues. With V trimmed by 7 bases and J by 1 base, 9 bases remained unmatched. The chain's CDR3 is CASTPEGTDNYGYTF. CDR3 nucleotides: TGTGCCAGTACCCCGGAGGGGACAGATAACTATGGCTACACCTTC.

This sequence joins TRBV29-1 and TRBJ2-5; D remains ambiguous. This CDR3 spans 14 amino acids. V lost 3 bases to trimming and J lost 2 bases, with 13 bases between them. CDR1 SQVTM and CDR2 ANQGSEA come from the germline V gene. This CDR3 is CSVDWGTRQETQYF. CDR3 sequence (DNA): TGCAGCGTTGACTGGGGTACCCGTCAAGAGACCCAGTACTTC.

The CDR3 bases are TGCAGTGTTACGAAGGACACGTACGAGCAGTACTTC. It codes for CSVTKDTYEQYF. This chain connects TRBV20-1 to TRBJ2-7, with a tentative D call TRBD1 (5 bases). Trimming removed 7 bases at V and 4 bases at J, with 14 bases between. CDR1 and CDR2 (germline): DFQATT, SNEGSKA (reference sequence). The CDR3 contains 12 residues.

This clonotype showed up many times. V and J are TRBV29-1 and TRBJ2-1; TRBD1 matches 9 bases. Per the germline V gene, CDR1 is SQVTM and CDR2 is ANQGSEA. The CDR3 loop spans 14 amino acids. V trimming: 4 bases; J trimming: 6 bases; junction bases outside the gene matches: 7. CDR3 sequence (DNA): TGCAGCGTTGGGTACAGGGGGCGCGCCAATGAGCAGTTCTTC. It encodes CSVGYRGRANEQFF.

This clonotype came up a few times. The genes are TRBV11-1 and TRBJ2-3, with TRBD2 identical over 8 bases. This CDR3 spans 18 amino acids. J lost 0 bases, V lost 0 bases, and 8 bases had no gene match. Per the germline V gene, CDR1 is SGHAT and CDR2 is FQDESV (reference sequence). CDR3 sequence reads: CASSLAETSAPSTDTQYF. The CDR3 nucleotides read TGTGCCAGCAGCTTAGCGGAGACTAGCGCTCCCAGCACAGATACGCAGTATTTT.

The genes are TRBV12-3 or TRBV12-4 and TRBJ2-3; maybe TRBD2 (6 bases). The CDR3 contains 12 residues. The ends were cut back, 8 bases at V and 6 bases at J, with 12 bases in the middle. The CDR3 DNA follows: TGTGCCAGCGTAGCGGCCGGCGATACGCAGTATTTT. Protein sequence: CASVAAGDTQYF.

This clonotype appeared many times. The J gene is TRBJ1-5, the V gene TRBV10-3, with TRBD1 matching over 8 bases. Germline V gene lookup returns CDR1 ENHRY and CDR2 SYGVKD. The CDR3 is 13 residues long. Trimming at V came to 10 bases and at J to 1 base, leaving 3 bases not matched to a gene. CDR3 sequence reads: CASRQGSNQPQHF. CDR3 sequence (DNA): TGTGCCAGCAGACAGGGGAGCAATCAGCCCCAGCATTTT.

The gene calls are TRBV2 and TRBJ2-1; TRBD1 aligns across 9 bases. The germline gives CDR1 SNHLY, CDR2 FYNNEI. J lost 6 bases, V lost 7 bases, and 10 bases had no gene match. CDR3 length equals 15 residues. This chain's CDR3 is CASIPGTGPPNEQFF. CDR3 nucleotide sequence: TGTGCCAGCATTCCCGGGACAGGGCCTCCCAATGAGCAGTTCTTC. Full variable domain (missing parts from reference TRBV2 and TRBJ2-1): EPEVTQTPSHQVTQMGQEVILRCVPISNHLYFYWYRQILGQKVEFLVSFYNNEISEKSEIFDDQFSVERPDGSNFTLKIRSTKLEDSAMYFCASIPGTGPPNEQFFGPGTRLTVL.